This entry describes one TCR beta chain. The record originates from a study of blood T cell repertoires in COVID-19. The V gene's germline CDR1 is MGHDK and CDR2 SYGVNS. The V and J ends lost 6 bases and 8 bases respectively, with 13 bases between them. The CDR3 spans 13 residues. Sequencing was performed with immunoSEQ multiplex PCR; in TCRdb, only in-frame clones are kept and a portion is missing. The sample lists over 150,000 clones, about 80% seen once, with 12% in the top ten. This clonotype was obtained from a woman aged 60 to 75 with COVID-19, enrolled during active disease. Material for sequencing was peripheral blood. The V and J genes are TRBV25-1 and TRBJ1-4, with TRBD1 as a possible D gene (5 bases). The CDR3 DNA reads TGTGCCAGCAGGGGATCACAGGAGGAAAAACTGTTTTTT. Its protein product is CASRGSQEEKLFF.